This record looks at one T cell receptor beta chain sequence and its context. What it binds is unknown. CDR3 length equals 14 residues. V lost 0 bases, J lost 10 bases, and 13 bases lay in between. Germline values: CDR1 LNHNV, CDR2 YYDKDF (reference sequence). The data were obtained in a study of response to subunit inactivated influenza vaccine. Findings and limits, study-wide: Authors proposed each seasonal influenza vaccination draws in few new T cells.

TCRdb ran MiXCR on the RT-PCR reads and lists one entry per CDR3 protein. The table records hundreds of thousands of distinct CDR3 sequences, around 13% of them present only once. This receptor was identified in a man aged 50 to 59 who received an inactivated influenza vaccine. The chain has TRBV15 and TRBJ2-4, with D maybe TRBD2 (7 bases). This material consisted of PBMCs from blood, taken about 14 days before vaccination. The CDR3, as DNA: TGTGCCACCAGCAGAGACGGGGGGCTAGGAATTCAGTACTTC. This codes for CATSRDGGLGIQYF. The whole variable domain, filled in from reference TRBV15 and TRBJ2-4, reads DAMVIQNPRYQVTQFGKPVTLSCSQTLNHNVMYWYQQKSSQAPKLLFHYYDKDFNNEADTPDNFQSRRPNTSFCFLDIRSPGLGDTAMYLCATSRDGGLGIQYFGAGTRLSVL.